Shown below are 18 T cell receptor beta chains from a single sample sequenced in a study of CD8+ T cells in alopecia areata (dated by TCRdb to the late 2010s). Library generation was performed with the immunoSEQ multiplex PCR assay. RNA was extracted from all samples and reverse transcribed into cDNA, which served as template for TCR sequencing. TCRdb retrieved this table from immuneACCESS and kept in-frame rearrangements only. Not all clones are present; in checked studies, unresolved V genes account for under half, and no reason is known for the remainder. This sample has about 150,000 clones in its table, and more than 40% of those were observed once. Around 6.8% of the sample comes from the top ten. Sequencing was performed on CD4+ T cells sorted from blood. The receptor set was obtained from a human donor with alopecia areata.

The chain is built from TRBV11-2 and TRBJ2-3; 10 bases are shared with TRBD1. The length of the CDR3 is 15 residues. Unmatched junction bases numbered 1, after V lost 1 base and J lost 3 bases. CDR1 SGHAT and CDR2 FQNNGV come from the germline V gene. The DNA of the CDR3 is TGTGCCAGCAGCTTAGTGGGACAGGGGACAGATACGCAGTATTTT. Translating gives CASSLVGQGTDTQYF.

Here the CDR3 reads CASSFGGEETQYF. CDR3 DNA: TGTGCCAGCAGTTTCGGGGGAGAAGAGACCCAGTACTTC. J is TRBJ2-5 and V is TRBV28; perhaps TRBD2 as D (6 bases). Trimming cost V 3 bases and J 3 bases, with 8 bases left between them. This CDR3 contains 13 residues. Germline CDR1 is MDHEN and CDR2 is SYDVKM.

The chain joins TRBV7-9 to TRBJ2-1; either TRBD1 or TRBD2 may fit D (5 bases each). The CDR3 contains 15 residues. From germline, CDR1 is SEHNR and CDR2 FQNEAQ (reference sequence). V was shortened by 9 bases and J by 3 bases, with 18 bases between the two germline ends. CDR3 loop: CASSGRPELYNEQFF. The CDR3 nucleotides are TGTGCCAGTTCGGGACGCCCGGAACTCTACAATGAGCAGTTCTTC.

This sequence joins TRBV29-1 and TRBJ2-1, with 8 bases identical to TRBD1. Per germline, CDR1 SQVTM and CDR2 ANQGSEA. The CDR3 consists of 15 residues. V lost 7 bases and J lost 2; bases outside the gene matches: 10. The CDR3, as DNA: TGCAGCGAGACGACAGGGGTGTTCGCCTACAATGAGCAGTTCTTC. Amino acid sequence: CSETTGVFAYNEQFF.

The rearrangement links TRBV7-9 to TRBJ1-4, with D perhaps TRBD1 (6 bases). The V and J ends lost 2 bases and 8 bases respectively, with 12 bases between them. Germline V gene data show CDR1 as SEHNR and CDR2 as FQNEAQ (reference sequence). This CDR3 is built from 14 residues. The CDR3 DNA reads TGTGCCAGCAGCTTAACTTCGAGGGGGGAAAAACTGTTTTTT. Translating it yields CASSLTSRGEKLFF.

The chain recombines TRBV5-1 with TRBJ2-1; D is unclear. The ends were cut back, 2 bases at V and 8 bases at J, with 14 bases in the middle. This CDR3 region has 14 residues. The germline V gene has CDR1 SGHRS and CDR2 YFSETQ. The CDR3 DNA reads TGCGCCAGCAGCTTCCCGGACCCAGGCGATGAGCAGTTCTTC. This translates into CASSFPDPGDEQFF.

The V gene is TRBV29-1, the J gene TRBJ1-1, with 7 bases fitting TRBD1. The germline V gene has CDR1 SQVTM and CDR2 ANQGSEA. J lost 2 bases, V lost 4 bases, and 4 bases had no gene match. This CDR3 region has 13 residues. CDR3 loop: CSVVGGYNTEAFF. CDR3 nucleotide sequence: TGCAGCGTTGTAGGGGGCTACAACACTGAAGCTTTCTTT.

V is TRBV27 and J is TRBJ2-5; 11 nucleotides align to TRBD2. Germline loops: CDR1 MNHEY, CDR2 SMNVEV (reference sequence). V was pared by 6 bases and J by 4 bases, with 4 bases of the junction left unmatched. CDR3 length: 14 amino acids. The CDR3 sequence is CASRSSGRGETQYF. The CDR3 nucleotides are TGTGCCAGCAGAAGTAGCGGGAGGGGAGAGACCCAGTACTTC.

The chain employs TRBV2 and TRBJ2-7; no clear D. V was trimmed by 2 bases and J by 6 bases, leaving 11 bases between them. The CDR3 extends over 13 amino acids. From germline, CDR1 is SNHLY and CDR2 FYNNEI. CDR3 nucleotide sequence: TGTGCCAGCAGTGAATGCGAAGGGTGCGAGCAGTACTTC. Encoded protein: CASSECEGCEQYF.

The gene calls are TRBV10-3 and TRBJ2-1; no clear D gene. Germline CDR1 is ENHRY and CDR2 is SYGVKD. V was clipped by 10 bases and J by 6 bases, with 16 bases between them. The CDR3 has 13 residues. The DNA for the CDR3 is TGTGCCACCTCCCACCAGACTCGCAATGAGCAGTTCTTC. Translation gives CATSHQTRNEQFF.

The V call is TRBV7-8, the J call TRBJ2-4, with D perhaps matching TRBD1 (6 bases). With 5 bases removed from V and 7 bases from J, the gap between germline ends came to 21 bases. CDR1 and CDR2 from the germline V gene are SGHVS and FQNEAQ. The CDR3 runs to 16 residues. The CDR3 DNA follows: TGTGCCAGCAGCCTGGGGACAAACCCCCGTGGGAACATTCAGTACTTC. Translating gives CASSLGTNPRGNIQYF.

This clone was picked up a small number of times. V usage is TRBV5-1 and J usage is TRBJ2-5; D gene uncertain. Germline V lookup: CDR1 SGHRS, CDR2 YFSETQ. The V end was cut by 4 bases, the J end by 0 bases, with 7 bases between. This CDR3 is 13 amino acids long. CDR3 nucleotides: TGCGCCAGCAGCCCCTCGTACCAAGAGACCCAGTACTTC. Translating gives CASSPSYQETQYF.

This clone turned up a few times. The V and J genes are TRBV5-1 and TRBJ2-2, with 7 bases identical to TRBD1. V shed 5 bases and J 7 bases; nucleotides not matched to a gene: 8. The germline gives CDR1 SGHRS, CDR2 YFSETQ. The CDR3 is made up of 14 amino acids. CDR3 in amino acids: CASRPGTDDGELFF. As DNA, the CDR3 is TGCGCCAGCAGACCTGGGACAGACGACGGGGAGCTGTTTTTT.

This clone was detected a few times. The chain uses TRBV18 and TRBJ2-7; 7 nucleotides align to TRBD1. Germline V gene sequence: CDR1 KGHSH, CDR2 LQKENI. CDR3 length: 13 residues. V was clipped by 3 bases and J by 6 bases; unmatched bases: 5. CDR3 sequence: CASSPGTVTEQYF. CDR3 in DNA: TGTGCCAGCTCACCCGGGACAGTAACCGAGCAGTACTTC.

The chain combines TRBV10-3 with TRBJ2-7; 10 bases agree with TRBD1. The CDR3 is 14 amino acids. The V segment lost 0 bases and the J segment 6 bases; nucleotides outside the gene matches: 2. Per germline, CDR1 ENHRY and CDR2 SYGVKD. The CDR3 protein is CAISESGQGVEQYF. In DNA, the CDR3 is TGTGCCATCAGTGAGTCCGGACAGGGGGTCGAGCAGTACTTC.

This clone was counted only a few times. The chain carries TRBV7-3 and TRBJ2-1; D might be TRBD2 (7 bases). The CDR3 is 12 residues long. Per germline, CDR1 SGHTA and CDR2 FQGTGA. Between the trimmed V and J ends, which lost 5 bases and 8 bases, there was a span of 10 bases. The DNA for the CDR3 is TGTGCCAGCAGCGGCGGGGGCCATGAGCAGTTCTTC. This gives the protein CASSGGGHEQFF.

The CDR3 coding sequence is TGCGCCAGCAGCTTGGGCGGGGTTCAGGGTGAAGCTTTCTTT. Its translation is CASSLGGVQGEAFF. The genes are TRBV5-1 and TRBJ1-1, with TRBD1 as a possible D gene (5 bases). The CDR3 totals 14 residues. V was cut by 0 bases and J by 7 bases, with 13 bases left in between. The V gene's germline CDR1 is SGHRS and CDR2 YFSETQ.

Here the CDR3 reads CASSQDPGGRGYEQYF. For the CDR3, the DNA is TGCGCCAGCAGCCAAGATCCGGGGGGGCGGGGATACGAGCAGTACTTC. The J gene is TRBJ2-7, the V gene TRBV4-1; the match to TRBD2 covers 8 bases. CDR3 length: 16 residues. Germline CDR1 and CDR2: MGHRA and YSYEKL. Trimming at V came to 0 bases and at J to 4 bases, leaving 8 bases not matched to a gene.